This TCR beta chain was recorded in a study of persistence of HIV-infected CD4 T cells. Losses at the gene ends were 3 bases for V and 5 bases for J; bases not matched to a gene: 6. Germline V gene lookup returns CDR1 MNHEY and CDR2 SVGAGI. This CDR3 comprises 15 residues. This nonspecific control used anti-CD3/anti-CD28 bead stimulation of CD4+ T cells. Sorting selected CD4+ T cells upregulating both CD40 ligand and CD69. The immunoSEQ assay was version 4, run in survey mode. Produced via immunoSEQ multiplex PCR; TCRdb's table is partial and in-frame only. The sample consists of 40,000 or so clones, less than 90% of them appearing once. Points on this clone: Its cognate antigen is unknown.

The rearrangement links TRBV6-5 to TRBJ1-4, with TRBD1 matching 7 bases. This TCR derives from an adult woman with HIV who was CMV-seropositive. The sequenced sample was CD4+ T cells sorted from PBMCs after roughly 19-hour stimulation, obtained from a patient who received antiretroviral therapy. The CDR3 sequence: CASSYSTGDNEKLFF. DNA of the CDR3: TGTGCCAGCAGTTATTCCACAGGGGACAATGAAAAACTGTTTTTT.